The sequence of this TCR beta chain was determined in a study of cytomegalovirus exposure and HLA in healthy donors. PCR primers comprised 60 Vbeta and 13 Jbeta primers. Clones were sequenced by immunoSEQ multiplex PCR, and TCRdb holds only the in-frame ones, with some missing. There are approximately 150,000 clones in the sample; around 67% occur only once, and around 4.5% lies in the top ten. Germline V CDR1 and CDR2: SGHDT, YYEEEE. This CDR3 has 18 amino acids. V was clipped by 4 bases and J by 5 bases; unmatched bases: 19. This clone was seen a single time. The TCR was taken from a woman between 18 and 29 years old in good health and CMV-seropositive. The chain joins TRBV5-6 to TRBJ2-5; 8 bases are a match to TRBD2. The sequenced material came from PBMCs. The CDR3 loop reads CASSPGLVTLAVGETQYF. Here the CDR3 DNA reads TGTGCCAGCAGCCCGGGACTAGTTACGCTAGCGGTGGGGGAGACCCAGTACTTC.